The 11 T cell receptor beta chains in this list originate from one sample, sequenced in a study of cytomegalovirus exposure and HLA in healthy donors. Clones were read by immunoSEQ multiplex PCR, and TCRdb kept only the in-frame ones, dropping some. The sample has about 98,000 clones, around nine tenths seen once. Sequenced: PBMCs. Receptors originate from a woman aged 25 to 39 in good health and CMV-seronegative.

This clone was seen once. This chain joins TRBV6-1 and TRBJ1-5; 7 nucleotides match TRBD1. The CDR3 sequence is 15 residues long. Trimming at V came to 10 bases and at J to 0 bases, leaving 9 bases not matched to a gene. From germline, CDR1 is MNHNS and CDR2 SASEGT. CDR3 in DNA: TGTGCCACCCGACAGGGAGATTATAGCAATCAGCCCCAGCATTTT. Its protein product is CATRQGDYSNQPQHF.

This chain connects TRBV5-4 to TRBJ2-5, with 8 positions matching TRBD2. In germline, CDR1 is SGHNT, CDR2 YYREEE (reference sequence). V was clipped by 4 bases and J by 5 bases; unmatched bases: 10. The length of the CDR3 is 15 residues. Here the CDR3 reads CASSHVTGGHETQYF. In DNA, the CDR3 is TGTGCCAGCAGCCATGTGACGGGAGGGCACGAGACCCAGTACTTC.

The chain carries TRBV27 and TRBJ2-5; TRBD2 might be the D (5 bases). Per germline, CDR1 MNHEY and CDR2 SMNVEV (reference sequence). V was clipped by 5 bases and J by 5 bases, with 12 bases between them. The CDR3 runs to 13 residues. CDR3 loop: CASSLGLGETQYF. The CDR3 nucleotides read TGTGCCAGCAGTCTCGGACTTGGGGAGACCCAGTACTTC.

The rearrangement links TRBV10-3 to TRBJ2-6; 7 nucleotides match TRBD1. The CDR3 extends over 14 amino acids. The germline gives CDR1 ENHRY, CDR2 SYGVKD. J gave up 8 bases and V 10 bases, and 11 bases lay outside the gene matches. The CDR3 loop reads CATIPGQYSNVLTF. The CDR3 nucleotides read TGTGCCACCATACCGGGACAGTACTCCAACGTCCTGACTTTC.

The gene calls are TRBV10-3 and TRBJ1-6; the match to TRBD1 covers 8 bases. Trimming took 0 bases from V and 8 from J; bases not matched to a gene: 12. This CDR3 is 18 amino acids long. CDR1 ENHRY and CDR2 SYGVKD come from the germline V gene. The CDR3 loop is CAISESGVGQAWDSPLHF. The CDR3, as DNA: TGTGCCATCAGTGAGTCCGGCGTGGGACAGGCCTGGGATTCACCCCTCCACTTT.

The chain joins TRBV25-1 to TRBJ1-2, with D possibly being TRBD1 (6 bases). Germline V gene sequence: CDR1 MGHDK, CDR2 SYGVNS. The CDR3 contains 14 residues. V was cut by 6 bases and J by 1 base, with 12 bases left in between. Here the CDR3 DNA reads TGTGCCAGCAGCGGTAAAGGGGGTAACTATGGCTACACCTTC. Residues: CASSGKGGNYGYTF.

The rearrangement uses TRBV7-2 and TRBJ1-5, with unresolved D. Trimming took 2 bases from V and 9 from J, leaving 17 bases between them. Germline CDR1 reads SGHTA; CDR2 reads FQGNSA. The CDR3 sequence is 15 residues long. The CDR3 loop reads CASSLNGPGLWPQHF. CDR3 bases: TGTGCCAGCAGCTTAAATGGGCCAGGACTCTGGCCCCAGCATTTT.

This chain uses TRBV6-5 with TRBJ1-2; 8 positions match TRBD1. The CDR3 has 13 amino acids. CDR1 is MNHEY and CDR2 is SVGAGI in the germline V gene. V lost 4 bases and J lost 8; bases outside the gene matches: 6. The CDR3 region has the DNA TGTGCCAGCAGTTCCCCAGACAGGGGAGGCTACACCTTC. Protein: CASSSPDRGGYTF.

The chain combines TRBV19 with TRBJ1-1; D is possibly TRBD1 (6 bases). The CDR3 is made up of 13 amino acids. Per the germline V gene, CDR1 is LNHDA and CDR2 is SQIVND (reference sequence). V was cut by 4 bases and J by 7 bases, with 13 bases left in between. The CDR3 DNA reads TGTGCCAGTAGTACTCACAGGGCTGGTGAAGCTTTCTTT. Its translation is CASSTHRAGEAFF.

The chain couples TRBV9 to TRBJ2-3, with unresolved D. The CDR3 runs to 12 residues. With 3 bases removed from V and 7 bases from J, the gap between germline ends came to 9 bases. Per germline, CDR1 SGDLS and CDR2 YYNGEE. The CDR3, as DNA: TGTGCCAGCAGCGGGGTAGCAAATACGCAGTATTTT. Amino acids: CASSGVANTQYF.

Concerning this clone itself: Different DNA sequences within this sample yield the same CDR3. CDR3 sequence (DNA): TGTGCCAGCAGCTTAGGAGCGTACTATGGCTACACCTTC. It codes for CASSLGAYYGYTF. This chain joins TRBV7-2 and TRBJ1-2; D gene unclear. The germline gives CDR1 SGHTA, CDR2 FQGNSA. CDR3 length: 13 amino acids. V lost 1 base and J 3 bases, leaving 6 bases between the germline ends. Full variable domain (remainder filled in from reference TRBV7-2 and TRBJ1-2): GAGVSQSPSNKVTEKGKDVELRCDPISGHTALYWYRQSLGQGLEFLIYFQGNSAPDKSGLPSDRFSAERTGGSVSTLTIQRTQQEDSAVYLCASSLGAYYGYTFGSGTRLTVV.